These 10 T cell receptor beta chains came from one sample sequenced in a study of blood T cell repertoires in COVID-19 (dated by TCRdb to 2018 to 2021). Library preparation employed the immunoSEQ multiplex PCR assay. TCRdb took over this immuneACCESS table, retaining in-frame rearrangements with V and J assigned. Such tables are incomplete; in checked studies, under half of the missing clones stem from an unresolved V gene, and the remainder is unexplained. In this sample the table shows about 250,000 clones, about 85% of which occur a single time. Around 3.3% of the sample goes to the ten largest clones. The sample comprised peripheral blood. Receptor source: a man aged 18-30 years with active or convalescent COVID-19.

This clone has more than one count but fewer than ten. The chain uses TRBV15 and TRBJ2-2; 10 nucleotides align to TRBD1. Germline loops: CDR1 LNHNV, CDR2 YYDKDF (reference sequence). J was trimmed by 7 bases and V by 1 base; bases with no gene match: 9. CDR3 size: 17 residues. The CDR3 region has the DNA TGTGCCACCAGCAGAGGCCCCTGGACAGGGGGTATCGGGGAGCTGTTTTTT. This translates into CATSRGPWTGGIGELFF.

The chain joins TRBV14 to TRBJ2-7, with D perhaps TRBD2 (6 bases). Germline V gene data show CDR1 as SGHDN and CDR2 as FVKESK. The CDR3 is 15 residues long. The ends were cut back, 2 bases at V and 3 bases at J, with 14 bases in the middle. This CDR3 is CASSQIAEGLYEQYF. The CDR3 coding sequence is TGTGCCAGCAGCCAAATCGCGGAGGGGCTCTACGAGCAGTACTTC.

The chain combines TRBV9 with TRBJ1-1, with TRBD1 as a possible D gene (5 bases). V lost 3 bases to trimming and J lost 1 base, with 10 bases between them. Germline values: CDR1 SGDLS, CDR2 YYNGEE. The CDR3 covers 14 residues. The CDR3 coding sequence is TGTGCCAGCAGCGCCCACAGGAAGAACACTGAAGCTTTCTTT. Its protein is CASSAHRKNTEAFF.

The CDR3, as DNA: TGTGCCAGCAGTTACCCCTCCCGAGATGGCTACACCTTC. Its protein is CASSYPSRDGYTF. The chain carries TRBV6-2 or TRBV6-3 and TRBJ1-2, with unresolved D. This CDR3 contains 13 residues. Per the germline V gene, CDR1 is MNHEY and CDR2 is SVGEGT. With 2 bases removed from V and 6 bases from J, the gap between germline ends came to 10 bases.

The CDR3 region is CASSSYRGEETQYF. CDR3 nucleotides: TGCGCCAGCAGCTCATACAGGGGTGAAGAGACCCAGTACTTC. The chain recombines TRBV5-1 with TRBJ2-5, with 7 bases identical to TRBD1. CDR3 length: 14 residues. The germline CDR1 and CDR2 sequences are SGHRS and YFSETQ. Losses at the gene ends were 3 bases for V and 3 bases for J; bases not matched to a gene: 5.

In DNA, the CDR3 is TGTGCCAGCAGCGGGACTAGCGGGAGGCCAAGACCCCAGTACTTC. It is translated as CASSGTSGRPRPQYF. The gene calls are TRBV14 and TRBJ2-5; 15 nucleotides line up with TRBD2. This CDR3 region has 15 residues. The V and J ends lost 5 bases and 9 bases, in that order; junction bases with no gene match: 7. Germline V gives CDR1 SGHDN, CDR2 FVKESK. The whole variable domain, remainder taken from reference TRBV14 and TRBJ2-5, is EAGVTQFPSHSVIEKGQTVTLRCDPISGHDNLYWYRRVMGKEIKFLLHFVKESKQDESGMPNNRFLAERTGGTYSTLKVQPAELEDSGVYFCASSGTSGRPRPQYFGPGTRLLVL.

V usage is TRBV7-2 and J usage is TRBJ1-5; perhaps TRBD1 as D (6 bases). Germline CDR1 is SGHTA and CDR2 is FQGNSA. Trimming removed 5 bases at V and 7 bases at J, with 18 bases between. The CDR3 loop spans 15 amino acids. CDR3 coding DNA: TGTGCCAGCAGCATTGATTCAGGGGCGTCCCAGCCCCAGCATTTT. This encodes CASSIDSGASQPQHF.

V usage is TRBV19 and J usage is TRBJ1-3; weak D call: TRBD1 (5 bases). Germline V gene data show CDR1 as LNHDA and CDR2 as SQIVND (reference sequence). The V end lost 1 base, the J end lost 3 bases, and 10 bases lay between the germline ends. The CDR3 is 15 residues long. The CDR3 loop reads CASSIVVQGGNTIYF. The CDR3 DNA is TGTGCCAGTAGTATAGTAGTCCAGGGTGGAAACACCATATATTTT. Complete variable domain (other parts from reference TRBV19 and TRBJ1-3): DGGITQSPKYLFRKEGQNVTLSCEQNLNHDAMYWYRQDPGQGLRLIYYSQIVNDFQKGDIAEGYSVSREKKESFPLTVTSAQKNPTAFYLCASSIVVQGGNTIYFGEGSWLTVV.

The chain employs TRBV7-2 and TRBJ2-5, with no clear D. V gave up 2 bases and J gave up 5 bases, with 6 bases separating them. The CDR3 runs 12 residues. Per germline, CDR1 SGHTA and CDR2 FQGNSA. The CDR3 DNA reads as TGTGCCAGCAGCTTAAACCGGGAGACCCAGTACTTC. Its protein product is CASSLNRETQYF.

The chain couples TRBV18 to TRBJ2-7, with a possible D match to TRBD2 (7 bases). V shed 3 bases and J shed 3 bases, with 15 bases lying between them. This CDR3 spans 15 amino acids. Germline V gives CDR1 KGHSH, CDR2 LQKENI. The CDR3 DNA is TGTGCCAGCTCACCCTCCCTGGGGGGGCTCTACGAGCAGTACTTC. It codes for CASSPSLGGLYEQYF. The full variable domain, rest sourced from reference TRBV18 and TRBJ2-7, is NAGVMQNPRHLVRRRGQEARLRCSPMKGHSHVYWYRQLPEEGLKFMVYLQKENIIDESGMPKERFSAEFPKEGPSILRIQQVVRGDSAAYFCASSPSLGGLYEQYFGPGTRLTVT.